This TCR beta chain was recorded in a study of control samples from healthy donors and cancer patients. V lost 3 bases to trimming and J lost 0 bases; unmatched junction nucleotides: 7. The CDR3 has 16 amino acids. Germline CDR1 and CDR2: SGHTA and FQGTGA. The protocol was immunoSEQ multiplex PCR, while the TCRdb copy is restricted to in-frame clones and leaves out a portion. The sample records 150,000 to 200,000 clones, about 86% being singletons. This sequence joins TRBV7-3 and TRBJ1-1; 7 bases map to TRBD1. The sequencing sample was made of blood. This receptor was taken from a man aged 18 to 30 in good health. The CDR3 bases are TGTGCCAGCAGCTTGACAGGGCCACTCATGAACACTGAAGCTTTCTTT. Translating gives CASSLTGPLMNTEAFF. The full variable domain, with the rest looked up from reference TRBV7-3 and TRBJ1-1, is GAGVSQTPSNKVTEKGKYVELRCDPISGHTALYWYRQSLGQGPEFLIYFQGTGAADDSGLPNDRFFAVRPEGSVSTLKIQRTERGDSAVYLCASSLTGPLMNTEAFFGQGTRLTVV.